Below are 5 T cell receptor beta chains sequenced from a single sample in a study of cytomegalovirus exposure and HLA in healthy donors. The table came from immunoSEQ multiplex PCR; TCRdb's copy has only in-frame clones and leaves some out. The repertoire consists of 130,000 to 150,000 clones, with about 86% occurring once and the leading ten covering less than 3%. The sequenced sample consisted of PBMCs. The receptors originated from a man aged 18-30 years in good health and CMV-seronegative.

The CDR3 here is CASSRPGLAEYEQYF. In DNA, the CDR3 is TGTGCCAGCAGCAGACCGGGACTAGCGGAGTACGAGCAGTACTTC. The J gene is TRBJ2-7, the V gene TRBV5-6; 11 bases match TRBD2. The V and J ends lost 4 bases and 4 bases, in that order; junction bases with no gene match: 7. Germline CDR1 reads SGHDT; CDR2 reads YYEEEE. CDR3 length: 15 amino acids.

The CDR3 DNA sequence: TGTGCCAGCAGTAGCTTAGGACTAGCGGGAGGGTTGGGGACAGATACGCAGTATTTT. Amino acids: CASSSLGLAGGLGTDTQYF. This chain connects TRBV2 to TRBJ2-3; 15 bases line up with TRBD2. V trimming: 5 bases; J trimming: 3 bases; junction bases outside the gene matches: 12. The CDR3 sequence is 19 residues long. Per the germline V gene, CDR1 is SNHLY and CDR2 is FYNNEI.

The rearrangement joins TRBV18 to TRBJ1-5; 9 bases map to TRBD1. The CDR3 covers 15 residues. Per the germline V gene, CDR1 is KGHSH and CDR2 is LQKENI. With V trimmed by 1 base and J by 2 bases, 0 bases remained unmatched. CDR3 sequence: CASSPRTGGNQPQHF. CDR3 sequence (DNA): TGTGCCAGCTCACCACGGACAGGGGGCAATCAGCCCCAGCATTTT.

In its sample, this clone was seen a few times. V usage is TRBV7-9 and J usage is TRBJ1-1; D possibly corresponds to TRBD1 (6 bases). The CDR3 runs 12 residues. In germline, CDR1 is SEHNR, CDR2 FQNEAQ (reference sequence). V shed 6 bases and J shed 11 bases, with 16 bases lying between them. CDR3 protein: CASSFQTGMAFF. The CDR3 DNA reads as TGTGCCAGCAGTTTCCAGACAGGCATGGCTTTCTTT. The complete variable domain, with remaining parts taken from reference TRBV7-9 and TRBJ1-1, reads DTGVSQNPRHKITKRGQNVTFRCDPISEHNRLYWYRQTLGQGPEFLTYFQNEAQLEKSRLLSDRFSAERPKGSFSTLEIQRTEQGDSAMYLCASSFQTGMAFFGQGTRLTVV.

The chain is built from TRBV11-2 and TRBJ2-1; unclear D gene. Germline lookup yields CDR1 SGHAT and CDR2 FQNNGV. The CDR3 consists of 13 residues. Trimming took 2 bases from V and 8 from J, leaving 10 bases between them. The CDR3 reads CASSLSSADEQFF. The CDR3 region has the DNA TGTGCCAGCAGCTTAAGCAGCGCCGATGAGCAGTTCTTC.